Listed below are T cell receptor beta chains from one sample, sequenced in a study of cytomegalovirus exposure and HLA in healthy donors. Profiled with immunoSEQ multiplex PCR; TCRdb holds only in-frame clones, not every one. This sample's clone table lists just over 150,000 clones. The sample was PBMCs. The origin of the receptors is a woman aged 55-69 years in good health and CMV-seronegative. The CDR3 runs from the conserved cysteine through the conserved F or W. D genes are given only for firm matches.

len: 14
j_gene: TRBJ1-4
d_gene: NA
v_gene: TRBV18
CDR3aa: CASHGGAANEKLFF
CDR3nt: TGTGCCAGCCACGGGGGGGCAGCTAATGAAAAACTGTTTTTT

len: 15
j_gene: TRBJ2-4
d_gene: TRBD1
v_gene: TRBV7-2
CDR3aa: CASSQGQGGENIQYF
CDR3nt: TGTGCCAGCAGCCAGGGACAGGGTGGTGAAAACATTCAGTACTTC

len: 13
j_gene: TRBJ2-2
d_gene: TRBD2
v_gene: TRBV5-1
CDR3aa: CATSLGGAGELFF
CDR3nt: TGCGCCACCAGCCTCGGGGGGGCCGGGGAGCTGTTTTTT

len: 16
j_gene: TRBJ2-4
d_gene: TRBD1
v_gene: TRBV5-4
CDR3aa: CASSLSIDRGENIQYF
CDR3nt: TGTGCCAGCAGCTTATCGATCGACAGGGGAGAAAACATTCAGTACTTC

len: 15
j_gene: TRBJ2-2
d_gene: TRBD2
v_gene: TRBV6-1
CDR3aa: CASSDNGRFARELFF
CDR3nt: TGTGCCAGCAGTGATAACGGGAGGTTCGCCAGGGAGCTGTTTTTT

len: 16
j_gene: TRBJ1-4
d_gene: TRBD1
v_gene: TRBV5-1
CDR3aa: CASSLTPGTDNEKLFF
CDR3nt: TGCGCCAGCAGCTTAACCCCCGGGACAGATAATGAAAAACTGTTTTTT

len: 15
j_gene: TRBJ2-7
d_gene: NA
v_gene: TRBV12-5
CDR3aa: CASGLARREEDEQYF
CDR3nt: TGTGCTAGTGGTTTGGCCCGCAGGGAGGAGGACGAGCAGTACTTC

len: 15
j_gene: TRBJ1-4
d_gene: TRBD1
v_gene: TRBV7-8
CDR3aa: CASSQQGAPNEKLFF
CDR3nt: TGTGCCAGCAGCCAACAGGGGGCGCCTAATGAAAAACTGTTTTTT

len: 16
j_gene: TRBJ1-4
d_gene: NA
v_gene: TRBV14
CDR3aa: CASSQEFAGWDEKLFF
CDR3nt: TGTGCCAGCAGCCAAGAGTTTGCAGGGTGGGATGAAAAACTGTTTTTT

len: 14
j_gene: TRBJ1-5
d_gene: NA
v_gene: TRBV28
CDR3aa: CASSRTYSNQPQHF
CDR3nt: TGTGCCAGCAGTAGGACATATAGCAATCAGCCCCAGCATTTT

len: 15
j_gene: TRBJ1-4
d_gene: TRBD1
v_gene: TRBV4-1
CDR3aa: CASSPVDREYEKLFF
CDR3nt: TGCGCCAGCAGCCCAGTGGACAGGGAGTATGAAAAACTGTTTTTT

len: 14
j_gene: TRBJ2-7
d_gene: NA
v_gene: TRBV9
CDR3aa: CASSPRQVGDEQYF
CDR3nt: TGTGCCAGCAGCCCGCGACAGGTAGGCGACGAGCAGTACTTC

len: 15
j_gene: TRBJ2-1
d_gene: TRBD1
v_gene: TRBV7-3
CDR3aa: CASSPGGQVWNEQFF
CDR3nt: TGTGCCAGCAGCCCCGGGGGACAGGTATGGAATGAGCAGTTCTTC